Listed below are T cell receptor beta chains from one sample, sequenced in a study of blood T cell repertoires in COVID-19. TCRdb's copy holds only in-frame clones and misses some; the assay was immunoSEQ multiplex PCR. The profile shows about 310,000 clones, roughly 86% of them singletons. Material for sequencing was peripheral blood. The source of these receptors is a woman in her forties or fifties who had recovered from COVID-19. The CDR3 runs from the conserved cysteine through the conserved F or W. A D gene is named only where the DNA matches it firmly. Clone size, where shown, is once, few, many, or a class for clones that have expanded.

cdr3_aa cdr3_nt d_call cdr3_length v_call clone_size j_call
CASSSDKYNEQFF TGTGCCAGCAGCTCGGACAAATACAATGAGCAGTTCTTC NA 13 TRBV5-4 NA TRBJ2-1
CASSPDRASFF TGTGCCAGCTCACCAGACAGGGCGTCTTTCTTT TRBD1 11 TRBV18 NA TRBJ1-1
CASPPMAGDSYNEQFF TGTGCCAGCCCCCCCATGGCGGGAGATTCCTACAATGAGCAGTTCTTC TRBD2 16 TRBV6-6 NA TRBJ2-1
CASSSGTSSYDEQFF TGTGCCAGCAGCTCCGGGACTAGCTCTTATGATGAGCAGTTCTTC TRBD2 15 TRBV5-8 NA TRBJ2-1
CASSQTSGSFETQYF TGTGCCAGCAGCCAGACTAGCGGGAGTTTTGAGACCCAGTACTTC TRBD2 15 TRBV7-2 NA TRBJ2-5
CASSPAWGQDYGYTF TGTGCCAGCAGCCCAGCGTGGGGGCAAGACTATGGCTACACCTTC NA 15 TRBV28 NA TRBJ1-2
CASSEGGINSPLHF TGTGCCAGCAGTGAGGGAGGGATTAATTCACCCCTCCACTTT NA 14 TRBV6-1 few TRBJ1-6
CAWSVNREANYGYTF TGTGCCTGGAGTGTAAACCGGGAGGCTAACTATGGCTACACCTTC NA 15 TRBV30 NA TRBJ1-2
CASSQDQGAGGGNEQFF TGCGCCAGCAGCCAAGATCAGGGAGCGGGGGGTGGCAATGAGCAGTTCTTC TRBD2 17 TRBV4-3 NA TRBJ2-1
CASSLERLRGYTF TGTGCCAGCAGTTTAGAGAGGCTAAGAGGCTACACCTTC NA 13 TRBV12-3/TRBV12-4 NA TRBJ1-2
CASSLISSGQETQYF TGTGCCAGCAGCCTGATATCTAGCGGCCAAGAGACCCAGTACTTC TRBD2 15 TRBV7-2 NA TRBJ2-5
CAISGTESSYEQYF TGTGCCATCAGTGGGACAGAGAGCTCCTACGAGCAGTACTTC NA 14 TRBV10-3 once TRBJ2-7
CAWSRGQRNQPQHF TGTGCCTGGAGTCGGGGACAGCGCAATCAGCCCCAGCATTTT TRBD1 14 TRBV30 NA TRBJ1-5
CASSQYYTQYF TGTGCCAGCAGCCAATATTATACGCAGTATTTT NA 11 TRBV3-1/TRBV3-2 NA TRBJ2-3
CASTRQGESEKLFF TGTGCCAGCACCAGACAGGGGGAGAGTGAAAAACTGTTTTTT TRBD1 14 TRBV6-5 once TRBJ1-4
CASSQPGSSGANVLTF TGTGCCAGCAGCCAGCCAGGGTCTTCTGGGGCCAACGTCCTGACTTTC NA 16 TRBV14 NA TRBJ2-6
CASSGTAYSYNEQFF TGTGCCAGCAGCGGTACCGCTTACTCCTACAATGAGCAGTTCTTC NA 15 TRBV28 NA TRBJ2-1
CASSLELGRNFYGYTF TGTGCCAGCAGCTTAGAGTTGGGCAGAAATTTCTATGGCTACACCTTC NA 16 TRBV7-9 NA TRBJ1-2
CASRPIGQGKGGYTF TGCGCCAGCAGGCCAATCGGACAGGGGAAAGGTGGCTACACCTTC TRBD1 15 TRBV4-3 NA TRBJ1-2
CATLRTGGTGNTIYF TGTGCCACTCTCCGGACAGGGGGCACAGGAAACACCATATATTTT TRBD1 15 TRBV10-3 NA TRBJ1-3
CASSVESGAPYEQYF TGTGCCAGCAGCGTAGAAAGCGGGGCCCCCTACGAGCAGTACTTC TRBD2 15 TRBV9 NA TRBJ2-7
CASSTGLAGGIYEQFF TGTGCCAGTAGCACGGGACTAGCGGGAGGAATATATGAGCAGTTCTTC TRBD2 16 TRBV19 NA TRBJ2-1
CASSRETGTGFLSGNTIYF TGCGCCAGCAGCCGAGAGACCGGGACAGGATTTCTCTCTGGAAACACCATATATTTT TRBD1 19 TRBV4-1 NA TRBJ1-3
CASSQGGHTDTQYF TGTGCCAGCAGCCAGGGAGGGCACACAGATACGCAGTATTTT TRBD2 14 TRBV11-3 NA TRBJ2-3
CATSWGLAGAAYQETQYF TGTGCCACCAGCTGGGGACTAGCGGGAGCTGCGTACCAAGAGACCCAGTACTTC TRBD2 18 TRBV15 NA TRBJ2-5
CASSPPLPGGEQKQYF TGTGCCAGCTCACCACCGTTGCCAGGGGGCGAACAGAAGCAGTACTTC TRBD1 16 TRBV18 NA TRBJ2-7
CASRDAQRVMTGRQETQYF TGTGCCAGCAGAGACGCCCAGAGAGTCATGACAGGGAGACAAGAGACCCAGTACTTC TRBD1 19 TRBV27 NA TRBJ2-5
CASSSQGANTEAFF TGTGCCAGCAGTTCACAGGGTGCGAACACTGAAGCTTTCTTT NA 14 TRBV7-3 NA TRBJ1-1
CASSQAYGTPTDTQYF TGCGCCAGCAGCCAAGCCTACGGGACACCCACAGATACGCAGTATTTT NA 16 TRBV4-1 once TRBJ2-3
CASSLRLDGAETQYF TGTGCCAGCAGCCTCAGACTCGATGGGGCGGAGACCCAGTACTTC NA 15 TRBV7-2 NA TRBJ2-5
CASSEDPGLGSPLHF TGTGCCAGCAGCGAAGACCCAGGGTTAGGTTCACCCCTCCACTTT NA 15 TRBV7-2 NA TRBJ1-6
CASSQGTGSRETQYF TGTGCCAGCAGTCAGGGGACAGGGAGTCGAGAGACCCAGTACTTC TRBD1 15 TRBV27 NA TRBJ2-5
CASSLGPPNEQFF TGCGCCAGCAGCCTCGGTCCACCCAATGAGCAGTTCTTC NA 13 TRBV4-1 once TRBJ2-1
CASSPGQHSYEQYF TGTGCCAGCAGCCCAGGACAGCACTCCTACGAGCAGTACTTC NA 14 TRBV7-9 once TRBJ2-7
CASPDRENTEAFF TGTGCCAGCCCGGACAGGGAGAACACTGAAGCTTTCTTT TRBD1 13 TRBV28 NA TRBJ1-1
CASSSRTVYTGELFF TGTGCCAGCAGCTCCCGGACAGTATACACCGGGGAGCTGTTTTTT NA 15 TRBV7-8 NA TRBJ2-2
CASSPPGTSGSEQFF TGTGCCAGCTCACCTCCCGGGACTAGTGGGAGTGAGCAGTTCTTC TRBD2 15 TRBV18 NA TRBJ2-1
CASSFSRGTGELFF TGTGCCAGCAGTTTTTCCAGGGGCACCGGGGAGCTGTTTTTT NA 14 TRBV6-5 NA TRBJ2-2
CASSLASGAGGNNEQFF TGTGCCAGCAGCTTAGCAAGTGGCGCGGGGGGGAACAATGAGCAGTTCTTC TRBD2 17 TRBV7-2 NA TRBJ2-1
CASSLVGGNTEAFF TGTGCCAGCAGCTTAGTGGGGGGGAACACTGAAGCTTTCTTT NA 14 TRBV11-2 NA TRBJ1-1
CASSLDPLAGGFRITDTQYF TGTGCCAGCAGCTTAGACCCGCTAGCGGGAGGTTTTCGGATCACAGATACGCAGTATTTT TRBD2 20 TRBV11-2 NA TRBJ2-3
CASSEFFGGGTEAFF TGTGCCAGCAGTGAATTTTTCGGGGGAGGGACTGAAGCTTTCTTT NA 15 TRBV6-1 many TRBJ1-1
CASSLGGGDLYGYTF TGTGCCAGCAGCTTAGGAGGGGGGGATCTCTATGGCTACACCTTC NA 15 TRBV11-2 NA TRBJ1-2
CASSRPDRGEQYF TGTGCCAGCAGCCGCCCGGACAGGGGCGAGCAGTACTTC TRBD1 13 TRBV7-8 NA TRBJ2-7
CASSLEPTGELFF TGTGCCAGCAGTTTAGAGCCGACCGGGGAGCTGTTTTTT NA 13 TRBV28 once TRBJ2-2